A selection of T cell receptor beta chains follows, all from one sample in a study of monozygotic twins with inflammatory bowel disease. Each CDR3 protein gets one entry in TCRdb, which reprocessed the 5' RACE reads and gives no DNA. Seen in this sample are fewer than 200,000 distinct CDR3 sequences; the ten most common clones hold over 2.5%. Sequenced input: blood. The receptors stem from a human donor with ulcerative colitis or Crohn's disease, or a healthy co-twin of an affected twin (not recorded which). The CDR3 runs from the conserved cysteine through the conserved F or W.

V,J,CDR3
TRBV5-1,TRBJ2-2,CAGSLEGPDGELFF
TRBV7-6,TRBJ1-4,CASTRTGNEKLFF
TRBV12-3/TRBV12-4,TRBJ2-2,CASSRGTQNTGELFF
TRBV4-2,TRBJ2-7,CASSQSLWDSYEQYF
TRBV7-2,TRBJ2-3,CASSLVLSTQYF
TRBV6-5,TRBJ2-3,CASSYRGTVTDTQYF
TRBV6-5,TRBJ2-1,CASSQTSSNEQFF
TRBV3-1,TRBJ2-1,CASSKLTSSEQFF
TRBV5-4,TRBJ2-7,CASSLAGTGTYEQYF
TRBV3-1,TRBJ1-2,CASSQVKGTYGYTF
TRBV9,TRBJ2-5,CASSVGWGETQYF
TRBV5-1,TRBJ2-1,CASSLGGGSSYNEQFF
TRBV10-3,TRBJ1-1,CAIRAGTGGSTEAFF
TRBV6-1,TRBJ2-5,CASSQNGAGVAETQYF
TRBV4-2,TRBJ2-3,CASSQNTLGGDTQYF
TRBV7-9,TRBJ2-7,CASSRDSGVYEQYF
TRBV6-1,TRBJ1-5,CASTLRDLLHF
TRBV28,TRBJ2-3,CASSLGREIFTDTQYF
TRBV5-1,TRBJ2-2,CASSLLIASNTGELFF
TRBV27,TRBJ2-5,CASSFVGEEETQYF
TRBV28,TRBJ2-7,CASSLSGGFGEQYF
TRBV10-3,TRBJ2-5,CAITSGAGGQETQYF
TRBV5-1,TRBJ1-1,CASSPVPGNTEAFF
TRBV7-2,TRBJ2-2,CASSTRTGANTGELFF
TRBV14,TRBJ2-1,CASSRSRGNEQFF
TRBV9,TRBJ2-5,CASRDPNQETQYF
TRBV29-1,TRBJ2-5,CSAPGLAGAETQYF
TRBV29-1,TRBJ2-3,CSVGGGVGTDTQYF
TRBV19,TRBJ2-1,CASLGREGRNEQFF
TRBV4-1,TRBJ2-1,CASSPRELISYNEQFF
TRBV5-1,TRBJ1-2,CASSLETQAGYTF
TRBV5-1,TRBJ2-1,CASSIGTGISYNEQFF
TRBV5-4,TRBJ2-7,CASSFTSGGSYEQYF
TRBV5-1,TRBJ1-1,CASSLTGALNTEAFF
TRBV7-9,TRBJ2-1,CASSFSSIEQFF
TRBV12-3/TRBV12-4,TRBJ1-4,CASRGQGARWGEKLFF
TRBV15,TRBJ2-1,CATSRGDRVYEQFF
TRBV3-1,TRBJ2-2,CASSQTPGLAGAGELFF
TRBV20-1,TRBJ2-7,CSALHSGSSYEQYF
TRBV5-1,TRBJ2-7,CASSLATRVEQYF
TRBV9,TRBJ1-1,CASSVDPMTEAFF
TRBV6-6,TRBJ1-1,CASSYSGQEAFF
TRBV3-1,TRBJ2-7,CASSQVLAGILNF
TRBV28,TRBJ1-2,CASRFPGFFYGYTF
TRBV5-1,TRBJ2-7,CASRAGNYEQYF
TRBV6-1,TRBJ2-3,CASNDRGEASTDTQYF
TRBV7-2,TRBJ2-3,CASSLGLAGGTDTQYF
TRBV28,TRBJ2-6,CGSSGANVLTF
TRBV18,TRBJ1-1,CASSPRQADTEAFF